This T cell receptor (beta chain) was captured by sequencing in a study of blood T cell repertoires in COVID-19. CDR3 length: 17 residues. V shed 6 bases, J shed 7 bases, and the junction held 12 bases outside the gene matches. Germline V CDR1 and CDR2: SNHLY, FYNNEI. The method was immunoSEQ multiplex PCR; TCRdb's version includes in-frame clones alone and lacks a portion of them. This sample yields about 54,000 clones, of which around 81% are seen a single time; 5% to 6.5% belongs to the top ten. This clone was counted a single time. Sequencing used peripheral blood. The origin of this receptor is a woman in her fifties or sixties with acute or convalescent COVID-19. The J gene is TRBJ2-3, the V gene TRBV2, with 14 bases fitting TRBD2. The CDR3 region has the DNA TGTGCCAGCAGCCCCAGACCTGGGACTAGCGGGAGAAATACGCAGTATTTT. This codes for CASSPRPGTSGRNTQYF.